This entry lists 14 T cell receptor beta chains sequenced from one sample in a study of CD8+CD57+ T cells in acquired aplastic anemia. CDR3 and TCR beta VDJ profiling relied on a genomic DNA template. Each CDR3 protein gets one entry after TCRdb re-called the reads with MiXCR. Among about 58,000 distinct CDR3 sequences listed, roughly three fifths were seen once. Individuals selected for sequencing had exhibited CD8+CD57+ cell expansion on flow cytometry. Material: sorted CD4+, CD8+, or CD8+CD57+ T cells (not recorded which) from PBMCs. The receptor source for this set is a human donor with aplastic anemia.

The chain couples TRBV19 to TRBJ1-1; no clear D gene. Between the trimmed V and J ends, which lost 3 bases and 2 bases, there was a span of 7 bases. The CDR3 sequence is 13 residues long. In germline, CDR1 is LNHDA, CDR2 SQIVND (reference sequence). The CDR3 nucleotides are TGTGCCAGTAGTATCGAGGATAACACTGAAGCTTTCTTT. This gives the protein CASSIEDNTEAFF. Together with reference TRBV19 and TRBJ1-1, the CDR3 gives the full variable domain: DGGITQSPKYLFRKEGQNVTLSCEQNLNHDAMYWYRQDPGQGLRLIYYSQIVNDFQKGDIAEGYSVSREKKESFPLTVTSAQKNPTAFYLCASSIEDNTEAFFGQGTRLTVV.

This clonotype has just one count. One end of the junction is discordant with germline, which a read error may explain. The chain combines TRBV2 with TRBJ2-5; D perhaps matches TRBD1 (5 bases). Germline CDR1 is SNHLY and CDR2 is FYNNEI. There are 13 residues in the CDR3. CDR3 sequence reads: CAISGSGSETQYF. The CDR3 DNA reads as TGTGCCATCAGTGGATCAGGGTCGGAGACCCAGTACTTC.

The gene calls are TRBV11-1 and TRBJ2-1; D could derive from TRBD1 or TRBD2 (6 bases each). V dropped 5 bases and J dropped 6 bases, with 20 bases sitting between them. The germline gives CDR1 SGHAT, CDR2 FQDESV (reference sequence). CDR3 size: 16 residues. In DNA form, the CDR3 reads TGTGCCAGCAGCCCGCGTTGGGGGGCCATGTTCAATGAGCAGTTCTTC. It specifies CASSPRWGAMFNEQFF.

The chain recombines TRBV4-1 with TRBJ2-7; 11 positions match TRBD1. Looked up from germline, CDR1 is MGHRA and CDR2 is YSYEKL. The J segment lost 4 bases and the V segment lost 3 bases, leaving 8 bases of the junction unmatched. This CDR3 has 16 amino acids. The CDR3 sequence is CASSQVDRGLQYEQYF. As DNA, the CDR3 is TGCGCCAGCAGCCAGGTGGACAGGGGGCTCCAATACGAGCAGTACTTC.

This clonotype was recorded at least ten times. The chain has TRBV13 and TRBJ1-1, with TRBD1 as a possible D gene (5 bases). CDR1 is PRHDT and CDR2 is FYEKMQ in the germline V gene (reference sequence). V was trimmed by 6 bases and J by 1 base, leaving 15 bases between them. This CDR3 spans 15 amino acids. The CDR3 loop reads CASSPRGRGNTEAFF. The CDR3 nucleotides are TGTGCCAGCAGTCCACGGGGACGTGGGAACACTGAAGCTTTCTTT.

This clonotype was recorded at least ten times. V and J are TRBV13 and TRBJ2-5; TRBD2 agrees at 7 bases. J gave up 5 bases and V 5 bases, and 8 bases lay outside the gene matches. The CDR3 extends over 14 amino acids. Germline loops: CDR1 PRHDT, CDR2 FYEKMQ (reference sequence). DNA for the CDR3: TGTGCCAGCAGCACCTCACTAGCGATGGAGACCCAGTACTTC. It is translated as CASSTSLAMETQYF.

J is TRBJ1-4 and V is TRBV7-9, with D possibly TRBD1 on 6 matching bases. This CDR3 is 11 amino acids long. The V gene lost 8 bases and the J gene lost 7 bases, with 8 bases spanning the gap. Germline CDR1 reads SEHNR; CDR2 reads FQNEAQ (reference sequence). CDR3 sequence: CASEGGEKLFF. CDR3 bases: TGTGCCAGCGAGGGGGGTGAAAAACTGTTTTTT. The full variable domain, in which reference TRBV7-9 and TRBJ1-4 provide the parts outside the CDR3, is DTGVSQNPRHKITKRGQNVTFRCDPISEHNRLYWYRQTLGQGPEFLTYFQNEAQLEKSRLLSDRFSAERPKGSFSTLEIQRTEQGDSAMYLCASEGGEKLFFGSGTQLSVL.

This rearrangement joins TRBV29-1 to TRBJ2-5; D is ambiguous. Trimming removed 2 bases at V and 4 bases at J, with 2 bases between. The CDR3 length is 10 residues. CDR1 and CDR2 from the germline V gene are SQVTM and ANQGSEA. Here the CDR3 DNA reads TGCAGCGTTGAACTAGAGACCCAGTACTTC. Translating it yields CSVELETQYF. The whole variable domain, filled in from reference TRBV29-1 and TRBJ2-5, reads SAVISQKPSRDICQRGTSLTIQCQVDSQVTMMFWYRQQPGQSLTLIATANQGSEATYESGFVIDKFPISRPNLTFSTLTVSNMSPEDSSIYLCSVELETQYFGPGTRLLVL.

The chain has TRBV7-6 and TRBJ2-7, with 8 nucleotides matching TRBD1. V was clipped by 8 bases and J by 6 bases; unmatched bases: 15. Per the germline V gene, CDR1 is SGHVS and CDR2 is FNYEAQ. The CDR3 is 15 amino acids. The CDR3 loop is CASGDQGARGGEQYF. In nucleotides, the CDR3 is TGTGCCAGCGGGGATCAGGGGGCGCGTGGGGGCGAGCAGTACTTC.

This clonotype has at least ten counts. This chain links TRBV7-9 with TRBJ2-3; 10 bases fit TRBD1. CDR3 length: 15 amino acids. V trimming: 1 base; J trimming: 4 bases; junction bases outside the gene matches: 2. From germline, CDR1 is SEHNR and CDR2 FQNEAQ (reference sequence). CDR3 amino acids: CASSLGTGGADTQYF. CDR3 sequence (DNA): TGTGCCAGCAGCTTAGGGACAGGGGGGGCAGATACGCAGTATTTT.

V usage is TRBV7-2 and J usage is TRBJ1-6; D remains unclear. V was shortened by 0 bases and J by 8 bases, with 11 bases between the two germline ends. Germline V gives CDR1 SGHTA, CDR2 FQGNSA. The CDR3 spans 15 residues. The CDR3 coding sequence is TGTGCCAGCAGCTTAGCGCTGACCGTCTATTCACCCCTCCACTTT. Its translation: CASSLALTVYSPLHF.

This clonotype appeared many times. The chain recombines TRBV19 with TRBJ1-5; 8 bases fit TRBD1. This CDR3 is 14 amino acids long. V lost 0 bases to trimming and J lost 7 bases; unmatched junction nucleotides: 2. The V gene's germline CDR1 is LNHDA and CDR2 SQIVND (reference sequence). CDR3 DNA: TGTGCCAGTAGTATAGACAACAGGGGGCAGCCCCAGCATTTT. Residues: CASSIDNRGQPQHF.

This chain uses TRBV2 with TRBJ2-7; TRBD1 agrees at 8 bases. The V gene end was trimmed by 6 bases and the J gene end by 5 bases; junction bases not matched to a gene: 6. This CDR3 has 13 residues. The germline CDR1 and CDR2 sequences are SNHLY and FYNNEI. CDR3 loop: CASRRTGTHEQYF. CDR3 in DNA: TGTGCCAGCAGGCGGACAGGGACCCACGAGCAGTACTTC.

The chain combines TRBV13 with TRBJ1-4; D unclear. V was shortened by 2 bases and J by 0 bases, with 7 bases between the two germline ends. The germline V gene has CDR1 PRHDT and CDR2 FYEKMQ (reference sequence). The CDR3 runs 15 residues. The CDR3 region has the DNA TGTGCCAGCAGCTTAAGCGGGACAACTAATGAAAAACTGTTTTTT. It specifies CASSLSGTTNEKLFF.